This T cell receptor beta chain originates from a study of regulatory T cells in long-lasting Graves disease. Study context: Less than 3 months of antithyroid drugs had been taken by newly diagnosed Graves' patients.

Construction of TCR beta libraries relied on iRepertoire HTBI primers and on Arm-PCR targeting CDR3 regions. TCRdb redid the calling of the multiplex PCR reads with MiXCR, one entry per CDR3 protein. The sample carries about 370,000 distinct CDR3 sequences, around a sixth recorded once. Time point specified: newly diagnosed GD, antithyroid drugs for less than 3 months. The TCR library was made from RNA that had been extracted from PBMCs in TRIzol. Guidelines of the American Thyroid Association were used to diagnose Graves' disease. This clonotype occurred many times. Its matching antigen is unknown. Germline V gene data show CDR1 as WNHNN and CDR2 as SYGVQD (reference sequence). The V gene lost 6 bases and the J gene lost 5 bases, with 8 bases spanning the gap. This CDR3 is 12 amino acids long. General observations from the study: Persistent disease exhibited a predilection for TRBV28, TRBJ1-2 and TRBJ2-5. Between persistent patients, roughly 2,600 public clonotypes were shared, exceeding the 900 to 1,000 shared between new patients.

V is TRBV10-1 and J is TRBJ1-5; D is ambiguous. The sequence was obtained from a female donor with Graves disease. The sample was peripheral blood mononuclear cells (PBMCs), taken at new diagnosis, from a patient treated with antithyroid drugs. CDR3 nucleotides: TGCGCCAGCAGCAAGAATGATCAGCCCCAGCATTTT. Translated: CASSKNDQPQHF.